The 30 T cell receptor beta chains reported below all come from one sample, sequenced in a study of tissue T cells after allogeneic stem cell transplantation. Sequencing used immunoSEQ multiplex PCR; TCRdb keeps in-frame clones, though not all of them. The sample has 1,000 to 1,200 clones; roughly 44% are singletons. The starting material was esophageal tissue, obtained at autopsy. The receptors were sampled from a female patient aged 35 to 75 with steroid-refractory graft-versus-host disease after an allogeneic stem cell transplant. A subset of T cells may come from the graft donor.

V usage is TRBV4-1 and J usage is TRBJ1-3, with D possibly matching TRBD1 (6 bases). V lost 6 bases to trimming and J lost 0 bases, with 9 bases between them. This CDR3 contains 14 residues. Germline V gene data show CDR1 as MGHRA and CDR2 as YSYEKL. CDR3 DNA sequence: TGCGCCAGCAGACAGGACAGCTCTGGAAACACCATATATTTT. This gives the protein CASRQDSSGNTIYF.

This clone turned up a few times. The genes are TRBV7-9 and TRBJ2-7; 9 nucleotides line up with TRBD2. V lost 4 bases, J lost 7 bases, and 8 bases stayed unmatched. CDR3 size: 14 residues. Germline CDR1 reads SEHNR; CDR2 reads FQNEAQ (reference sequence). CDR3 protein: CASSYRGLAYEQYF. CDR3 DNA: TGTGCCAGCAGCTACCGCGGACTAGCGTATGAGCAGTACTTC.

This clone was found a few times. J is TRBJ1-3 and V is TRBV7-6; no definite D call. V gave up 5 bases and J gave up 5 bases, with 13 bases separating them. The CDR3 length is 14 residues. The germline V gene encodes CDR1 SGHVS and CDR2 FNYEAQ. CDR3 sequence (DNA): TGTGCCAGCAGCAACCGACATTTACGAAACACCATATATTTT. Translating gives CASSNRHLRNTIYF.

The rearrangement links TRBV6-5 to TRBJ2-3; the D gene is possibly TRBD2 (5 bases). Per the germline V gene, CDR1 is MNHEY and CDR2 is SVGAGI. The germline V and J ends were trimmed by 7 bases and 1 base, with 12 bases remaining between them. The CDR3 is 14 residues long. CDR3 nucleotide sequence: TGTGCCAGCACCCGGGATTACCGCACAGATACGCAGTATTTT. Its protein product is CASTRDYRTDTQYF.

The chain has TRBV2 and TRBJ2-1; D is perhaps TRBD2 (6 bases). Trimming pared 8 bases from V and 0 bases from J, leaving 8 bases between. The CDR3 loop spans 13 amino acids. The germline V gene has CDR1 SNHLY and CDR2 FYNNEI. Written as DNA, the CDR3 is TGTGCCAGCCGGGGAGGCTCCTACAATGAGCAGTTCTTC. This translates into CASRGGSYNEQFF.

The gene calls are TRBV19 and TRBJ2-5; 13 nucleotides align to TRBD2. The ends lost 5 bases at V and 2 bases at J; junction bases unmatched: 5. Germline CDR1 reads LNHDA; CDR2 reads SQIVND (reference sequence). There are 16 residues in the CDR3. CDR3 in DNA: TGTGCCAGTAGTCCCCCGGGACTAGCGGGGCAAGAGACCCAGTACTTC. Amino acids: CASSPPGLAGQETQYF.

This clone was counted a single time. The chain carries TRBV30 and TRBJ2-5; D is undetermined. V lost 2 bases and J lost 7, with 8 bases in between. CDR1 is GTSNPN and CDR2 is SVGIG in the germline V gene (reference sequence). The CDR3 sequence is 11 residues long. CDR3 in DNA: TGTGCCTGGAGTTCCCCCAGGACCCAGTACTTC. This encodes CAWSSPRTQYF. Using reference TRBV30 and TRBJ2-5 for the parts outside the CDR3, the full variable domain is SQTIHQWPATLVQPVGSPLSLECTVEGTSNPNLYWYRQAAGRGLQLLFYSVGIGQISSEVPQNLSASRPQDRQFILSSKKLLLSDSGFYLCAWSSPRTQYFGPGTRLLVL.

The chain carries TRBV5-1 and TRBJ1-5, with 11 bases aligning to TRBD1. This CDR3 contains 14 residues. The germline gives CDR1 SGHRS, CDR2 YFSETQ. Trimming took 3 bases from V and 5 from J; bases not matched to a gene: 1. CDR3 nucleotides: TGCGCCAGCAGCTGGACAGGGGGCGATCAGCCCCAGCATTTT. Translation gives CASSWTGGDQPQHF.

This clone has just a few counts. The genes are TRBV9 and TRBJ2-1; 9 bases align to TRBD2. V lost 2 bases and J lost 6; bases outside the gene matches: 12. The germline V gene has CDR1 SGDLS and CDR2 YYNGEE. This CDR3 has 17 amino acids. CDR3 coding DNA: TGTGCCAGCAGCGTTTTAGCGGGAGCGAGGCTACGCAATGAGCAGTTCTTC. Translated: CASSVLAGARLRNEQFF.

Sample share makes this clone hyperexpanded. The chain uses TRBV3-1 (or the pseudogene TRBV3-2) and TRBJ2-7; D is uncertain. CDR1 LGHDT and CDR2 YNNKEL come from the germline V gene (reference sequence). CDR3 size: 11 residues. Trimming cost V 2 bases and J 6 bases, with 5 bases left between them. CDR3 loop: CASSQWTEQYF. The CDR3 bases are TGTGCCAGCAGCCAATGGACCGAGCAGTACTTC.

The rearrangement uses TRBV4-2 and TRBJ2-7, with D tentatively TRBD1 or TRBD2 (5 bases each). Trimming took 3 bases from V and 5 from J, leaving 14 bases between them. This CDR3 contains 14 residues. The germline CDR1 and CDR2 sequences are LGHNA and YNFKEQ. CDR3 coding DNA: TGTGCCAGCAGCCAGGGGACCCGGCCGGACGAGCAGTACTTC. Translation gives CASSQGTRPDEQYF.

The chain has TRBV6-5 and TRBJ2-2; D gene ambiguous. This CDR3 contains 14 residues. Trimming took off 5 bases at V and 5 bases at J, with 12 bases between the two ends. CDR1 MNHEY and CDR2 SVGAGI come from the germline V gene. CDR3 protein: CASSTHRATGELFF. Here the CDR3 DNA reads TGTGCCAGCAGTACCCACAGAGCTACCGGGGAGCTGTTTTTT.

The CDR3, as DNA: TGTGCCAGCAGCCGACAGGGGTCGAACACTGAAGCTTTCTTT. This encodes CASSRQGSNTEAFF. J is TRBJ1-1 and V is TRBV5-4, with 8 bases that match TRBD1. V gave up 4 bases and J gave up 1 base; unmatched junction bases: 3. There are 14 residues in the CDR3. Per germline, CDR1 SGHNT and CDR2 YYREEE (reference sequence). The full variable domain, completed using reference TRBV5-4 and TRBJ1-1, is ETGVTQSPTHLIKTRGQQVTLRCSSQSGHNTVSWYQQALGQGPQFIFQYYREEENGRGNFPPRFSGLQFPNYSSELNVNALELDDSALYLCASSRQGSNTEAFFGQGTRLTVV.

This CDR3 is CASSTSGSYEQYF. DNA of the CDR3: TGTGCCAGTAGTACTAGCGGAAGCTACGAGCAGTACTTC. V and J are TRBV19 and TRBJ2-7, with 7 bases that match TRBD2. The CDR3 loop spans 13 amino acids. Germline V gene sequence: CDR1 LNHDA, CDR2 SQIVND (reference sequence). Trimming at V came to 4 bases and at J to 3 bases, leaving 3 bases not matched to a gene. Full variable domain (rest looked up from reference TRBV19 and TRBJ2-7): DGGITQSPKYLFRKEGQNVTLSCEQNLNHDAMYWYRQDPGQGLRLIYYSQIVNDFQKGDIAEGYSVSREKKESFPLTVTSAQKNPTAFYLCASSTSGSYEQYFGPGTRLTVT.

The J gene is TRBJ1-1, the V gene TRBV7-2; D might be TRBD1 (6 bases). V was cut by 2 bases and J by 4 bases, with 14 bases left in between. The CDR3 totals 15 residues. The germline V gene has CDR1 SGHTA and CDR2 FQGNSA. In DNA, the CDR3 is TGTGCCAGCAGCTTACATCGGGGGGGCGGCACTGAAGCTTTCTTT. Its protein is CASSLHRGGGTEAFF. Variable domain in full (rest from reference TRBV7-2 and TRBJ1-1): GAGVSQSPSNKVTEKGKDVELRCDPISGHTALYWYRQSLGQGLEFLIYFQGNSAPDKSGLPSDRFSAERTGGSVSTLTIQRTQQEDSAVYLCASSLHRGGGTEAFFGQGTRLTVV.

The CDR3 bases are TGTGCCAGTTGTTCAGGGTTGGGCGAGACCCAGTACTTC. This translates into CASCSGLGETQYF. The chain recombines TRBV28 with TRBJ2-5, with a weak D call TRBD1 (5 bases). CDR3 length equals 13 residues. V lost 9 bases to trimming and J lost 5 bases, with 16 bases between them. Looked up from germline, CDR1 is MDHEN and CDR2 is SYDVKM.

This chain links TRBV19 with TRBJ1-6, with 7 nucleotides matching TRBD1. Germline lookup yields CDR1 LNHDA and CDR2 SQIVND (reference sequence). V shed 5 bases and J 6 bases; nucleotides not matched to a gene: 10. The length of the CDR3 is 16 residues. The CDR3 is CASSPETGLANSPLHF. CDR3 coding DNA: TGTGCCAGTAGTCCCGAGACAGGGCTGGCTAATTCACCCCTCCACTTT.

The chain recombines TRBV27 with TRBJ1-3; D not certain. CDR3 length: 14 residues. Germline V gene lookup returns CDR1 MNHEY and CDR2 SMNVEV (reference sequence). Trimming pared 5 bases from V and 5 bases from J, leaving 13 bases between. CDR3 protein: CASSPAQYRNTIYF. The DNA of the CDR3 is TGTGCCAGCAGTCCGGCACAGTATCGAAACACCATATATTTT.

This clone showed up just a few times. The chain's CDR3 is CASSATWETQYF. The DNA for the CDR3 is TGTGCCAGCAGCGCGACCTGGGAGACCCAGTACTTC. The chain is built from TRBV2 and TRBJ2-5; no reliable D call. Trimming left V 6 bases short and J 5 bases short, with 10 bases between. The CDR3 contains 12 residues. Germline assignment: CDR1 SNHLY and CDR2 FYNNEI.

The chain has TRBV28 and TRBJ2-1, with 9 bases that match TRBD1. J gave up 3 bases and V 6 bases, and 6 bases lay outside the gene matches. The CDR3 loop spans 15 amino acids. Germline assignment: CDR1 MDHEN and CDR2 SYDVKM. CDR3 residues: CASSSQGAFYNEQFF. Here the CDR3 DNA reads TGTGCCAGCAGCTCACAGGGGGCATTCTACAATGAGCAGTTCTTC. Using reference TRBV28 and TRBJ2-1 for the parts outside the CDR3, the full variable domain is DVKVTQSSRYLVKRTGEKVFLECVQDMDHENMFWYRQDPGLGLRLIYFSYDVKMKEKGDIPEGYSVSREKKERFSLILESASTNQTSMYLCASSSQGAFYNEQFFGPGTRLTVL.

The chain employs TRBV7-2 and TRBJ2-7; TRBD1 is a possible D gene (6 bases). Germline CDR1 SGHTA, CDR2 FQGNSA. CDR3 length: 13 amino acids. Trimming removed 5 bases from V and 1 base from J, with 9 bases in between. The CDR3 region is CASSRQVSYEQYF. The CDR3 region has the DNA TGTGCCAGCAGCCGACAGGTTTCCTACGAGCAGTACTTC.

This rearrangement joins TRBV7-6 to TRBJ2-2; D is unclear. With 1 base removed from V and 5 bases from J, the gap between germline ends came to 11 bases. This CDR3 contains 15 residues. Germline V gene lookup returns CDR1 SGHVS and CDR2 FNYEAQ. The CDR3 DNA sequence: TGTGCCAGCAGCTTAGTTGGTAGCCAAACCGGGGAGCTGTTTTTT. It encodes CASSLVGSQTGELFF. Full variable domain (outside the CDR3, taken from reference TRBV7-6 and TRBJ2-2): GAGVSQSPRYKVTKRGQDVALRCDPISGHVSLYWYRQALGQGPEFLTYFNYEAQQDKSGLPNDRFSAERPEGSISTLTIQRTEQRDSAMYRCASSLVGSQTGELFFGEGSRLTVL.

The genes are TRBV15 and TRBJ1-5, with D unresolved. The CDR3 spans 15 residues. Trimming removed 0 bases from V and 0 bases from J, with 6 bases in between. Germline loops: CDR1 LNHNV, CDR2 YYDKDF (reference sequence). Written as DNA, the CDR3 is TGTGCCACCAGCAGAGACCGATATAGCAATCAGCCCCAGCATTTT. Its protein product is CATSRDRYSNQPQHF. The entire variable domain, with the rest obtained from reference TRBV15 and TRBJ1-5, is as follows: DAMVIQNPRYQVTQFGKPVTLSCSQTLNHNVMYWYQQKSSQAPKLLFHYYDKDFNNEADTPDNFQSRRPNTSFCFLDIRSPGLGDTAMYLCATSRDRYSNQPQHFGDGTRLSIL.

The table lists this clone with a few counts. The gene calls are TRBV4-2 and TRBJ2-5; TRBD1 aligns across 9 bases. This CDR3 is built from 16 residues. Germline trimming cut 0 bases from V and 4 bases from J; bases unmatched to any gene: 6. From germline, CDR1 is LGHNA and CDR2 YNFKEQ. The CDR3 loop reads CASSQEFGQGRETQYF. In DNA, the CDR3 is TGTGCCAGCAGCCAAGAATTTGGACAGGGGCGAGAGACCCAGTACTTC.

This clone appeared once. The chain links TRBV19 to TRBJ2-7, with a weak D call TRBD1 (6 bases). The ends were cut back, 3 bases at V and 5 bases at J, with 11 bases in the middle. The CDR3 totals 13 residues. Germline CDR1 and CDR2: LNHDA and SQIVND (reference sequence). The CDR3 bases are TGTGCCAGTAGTATGACAGGTGGGAACGAGCAGTACTTC. Translated: CASSMTGGNEQYF.

J is TRBJ2-7 and V is TRBV7-2; 12 bases are a match to TRBD2. The CDR3 runs 15 residues. V shed 5 bases, J shed 2 bases, and the junction held 4 bases outside the gene matches. Germline V CDR1 and CDR2: SGHTA, FQGNSA. The CDR3 reads CASSLGLAGTYEQYF. The CDR3 DNA follows: TGTGCCAGCAGCCTAGGACTAGCGGGAACCTACGAGCAGTACTTC.

The sample holds a few counts of this clone. CDR3 coding DNA: TGTGCCAGCAGCCAGGCTAGGGGGTATGGCTACACCTTC. Its protein is CASSQARGYGYTF. This rearrangement joins TRBV3-1 (or the pseudogene TRBV3-2) to TRBJ1-2, with D perhaps TRBD1 (6 bases). V dropped 3 bases and J dropped 5 bases, with 10 bases sitting between them. Germline lookup yields CDR1 LGHDT and CDR2 YNNKEL (reference sequence). CDR3 size: 13 residues.

This clone has a handful of counts. V usage is TRBV6-5 and J usage is TRBJ1-2; D ambiguous. CDR1 and CDR2 from the germline V gene are MNHEY and SVGAGI. Trimming left V 0 bases short and J 4 bases short, with 6 bases between. CDR3 length: 13 residues. The CDR3 is CASSYSRSYGYTF. The CDR3 DNA sequence: TGTGCCAGCAGTTACTCGCGAAGCTATGGCTACACCTTC.

V is TRBV11-3 and J is TRBJ2-5, with D perhaps TRBD1 (6 bases). Germline V lookup: CDR1 SGHNT, CDR2 YENEEA. V was clipped by 5 bases and J by 7 bases, with 11 bases between them. This CDR3 has 12 amino acids. For the CDR3, the DNA is TGTGCCAGCAGCCTGGGGGCCGGGACCCAGTACTTC. Amino acid sequence: CASSLGAGTQYF.

This chain connects TRBV5-4 to TRBJ1-1; D may be TRBD1 (6 bases). Germline values: CDR1 SGHNT, CDR2 YYREEE (reference sequence). Deletions cut 1 base from V and 5 bases from J, with 15 bases between. This CDR3 comprises 15 residues. The CDR3 is CASSLPTGRGTEAFF. CDR3 in DNA: TGTGCCAGCAGCTTGCCAACAGGGCGCGGAACTGAAGCTTTCTTT.